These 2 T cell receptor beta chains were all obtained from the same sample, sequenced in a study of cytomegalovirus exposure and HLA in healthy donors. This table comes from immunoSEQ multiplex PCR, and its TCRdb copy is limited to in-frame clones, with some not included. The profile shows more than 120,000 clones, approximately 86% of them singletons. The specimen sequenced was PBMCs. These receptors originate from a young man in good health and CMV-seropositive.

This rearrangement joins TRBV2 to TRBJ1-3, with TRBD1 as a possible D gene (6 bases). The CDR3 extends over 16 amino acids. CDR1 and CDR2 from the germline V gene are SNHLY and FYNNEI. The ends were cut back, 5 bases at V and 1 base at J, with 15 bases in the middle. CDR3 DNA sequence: TGTGCCAGCAGTTCACAACTACAGGGATCTGGAAACACCATATATTTT. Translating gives CASSSQLQGSGNTIYF.

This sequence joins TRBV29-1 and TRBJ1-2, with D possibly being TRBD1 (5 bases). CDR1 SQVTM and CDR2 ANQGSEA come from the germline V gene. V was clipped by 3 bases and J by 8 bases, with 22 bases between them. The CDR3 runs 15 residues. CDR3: CSVDRAGPGRGGYTF. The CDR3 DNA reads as TGCAGCGTTGATAGGGCGGGTCCAGGGAGGGGAGGCTACACCTTC.